The clone carrying this T cell receptor beta chain was counted a few times. Method: immunoSEQ multiplex PCR; TCRdb's copy keeps in-frame clones and lacks some. The top ten hold 6% to 6.5% of the sample, which has nearly 110,000 clones, about 82% seen once. These data belong to a study of blood T cell repertoires in COVID-19. At the level of the study: In each case, the material was cDNA or gDNA derived from T cells, B-cell-depleted T cells, or PBMCs.

V dropped 3 bases and J dropped 4; count of bases not matched to a gene: 8. The germline CDR1 and CDR2 sequences are LNHDA and SQIVND (reference sequence). The CDR3 has 16 amino acids. Seattle patients were enrolled while actively infected and followed longitudinally. The sequenced material came from peripheral blood. V and J are TRBV19 and TRBJ1-5; TRBD1 aligns across 8 bases. The origin of this receptor is an elderly man with COVID-19, enrolled during active disease. CDR3: CASSIRRGQANQPQHF. In DNA form, the CDR3 reads TGTGCCAGTAGTATTCGCAGGGGGCAGGCGAATCAGCCCCAGCATTTT. The full variable domain, completed using reference TRBV19 and TRBJ1-5, is DGGITQSPKYLFRKEGQNVTLSCEQNLNHDAMYWYRQDPGQGLRLIYYSQIVNDFQKGDIAEGYSVSREKKESFPLTVTSAQKNPTAFYLCASSIRRGQANQPQHFGDGTRLSIL.